This TCR beta chain was identified during a study of cytomegalovirus exposure and HLA in healthy donors. On this clone: Its target is not known.

The study, taken as a whole, reports: An assumption of roughly uniform sequencing depth across donors underlay the presence/absence analyses. Altogether, 164 TCR beta chains were recorded as cytomegalovirus-associated. Most of the CMV-associated TCR beta chains (in a later analysis) appeared to be HLA-restricted. Most TCR beta V segments were productive about 87% or about 30% of the time in an earlier analysis.

PCR employed 60 Vbeta and 13 Jbeta primers. Clones were read by immunoSEQ multiplex PCR, and TCRdb kept only the in-frame ones, dropping some. The listing records about 140,000 clones. Deletions cut 0 bases from V and 2 bases from J, with 12 bases between. The CDR3 is 15 amino acids. The V gene's germline CDR1 is GTSNPN and CDR2 SVGIG (reference sequence). V is TRBV30 and J is TRBJ2-3; D is perhaps TRBD2 (7 bases). The sequenced sample consisted of PBMCs. This TCR derives from a woman aged 18-30 years in good health and CMV-seronegative. The CDR3 DNA reads as TGTGCCTGGAGTGTGAGAGGGGGGGACACAGATACGCAGTATTTT. This gives the protein CAWSVRGGDTDTQYF.